These 29 T cell receptor beta chains came from one sample sequenced in a study of tumor and adjacent non-tumor tissue in lung cancer. The template was RNA from unsorted bulk tissue. The library came from three nested PCR rounds adapted from ARM-PCR protocols. MiXCR, run by TCRdb on the multiplex PCR reads, gives a single entry per CDR3 protein. The table shows about 70,000 distinct CDR3 sequences, with 55% to 85% occurring only once. Sequencing was done on a sample of lung tumor tissue. The origin of the receptors is a man aged 55-75 years with non-small cell lung cancer.

This clonotype was seen at least ten times. This chain joins TRBV20-1 and TRBJ1-1; no clear D gene. CDR1 is DFQATT, CDR2 SNEGSKA, per germline (reference sequence). V gave up 7 bases and J gave up 1 base, with 13 bases separating them. This CDR3 is 13 amino acids long. CDR3 DNA sequence: TGCAGTGGGACCTACATCGCGAACACTGAAGCTTTCTTT. Protein product: CSGTYIANTEAFF.

Concerning this clonotype: Possible read error: a much larger clone is one base away. The chain recombines TRBV6-2 or TRBV6-3 with TRBJ1-1; D gene unclear. Germline V CDR1 and CDR2: MNHEY, SVGEGT. This CDR3 has 12 amino acids. The CDR3 bases are TGTGACAGCAGTTCGGACTTGCCTGAAGCTTTCTTT. Protein sequence: CDSSSDLPEAFF.

The chain uses TRBV5-5 and TRBJ1-1; D unclear. Trimming pared 7 bases from V and 0 bases from J, leaving 10 bases between. CDR1 and CDR2 from the germline V gene are SGHKS and YYEKEE (reference sequence). CDR3 length: 13 residues. This CDR3 reads CASCWALNTEAFF. CDR3 DNA: TGTGCCAGCTGCTGGGCACTGAACACTGAAGCTTTCTTT.

Ten or more counts support this clonotype. The chain has TRBV6-1 and TRBJ2-7; 7 bases are shared with TRBD2. Looked up from germline, CDR1 is MNHNS and CDR2 is SASEGT. The CDR3 has 15 residues. The J segment lost 6 bases and the V segment lost 0 bases, leaving 8 bases of the junction unmatched. The CDR3 spells CASSEAGGPRSEQYF. The CDR3 DNA follows: TGTGCCAGCAGTGAAGCGGGAGGGCCACGGAGCGAGCAGTACTTC.

Concerning this clonotype itself: This may come from a read error, since a much larger clone is one base off. The V and J genes are TRBV28 and TRBJ1-2, with a weak D call TRBD1 (5 bases). The CDR3 extends over 17 amino acids. Germline-derived CDR1 and CDR2 are MDHEN and SYDVKM. For the CDR3, the DNA is TGTGTCAGCAGGAAAGGTCCAGGGTCCAGGGTGACCTATGGCTACACCTTC. Its translation is CVSRKGPGSRVTYGYTF.

Of note for this clonotype: The junction differs from germline at one of its ends, possibly a read error. This chain connects TRBV6-5 to TRBJ2-7; 7 nucleotides line up with TRBD2. Germline-derived CDR1 and CDR2 are MNHEY and SVGAGI. CDR3 size: 15 residues. The CDR3 reads CVSSNSRRETAEQYF. The CDR3 nucleotides are TGTGTCAGCAGTAACTCGAGGCGGGAGACGGCAGAACAGTACTTC.

Details on this clonotype: Possible read error: a much larger clone is one base away. J is TRBJ2-2 and V is TRBV6-4; the D call may be TRBD1 or TRBD2 (5 bases each). Per the germline V gene, CDR1 is MRHNA and CDR2 is SNTAGT. This CDR3 region has 13 residues. The DNA of the CDR3 is TGTGCCAGCAGTGAAAGGGGTTCCGGGGAGATGTTTTTT. Translated: CASSERGSGEMFF.

J is TRBJ2-4 and V is TRBV20-1; D possibly matches TRBD1 or TRBD2 (5 bases each). The length of the CDR3 is 14 residues. CDR1 DFQATT and CDR2 SNEGSKA come from the germline V gene (reference sequence). V lost 5 bases, J lost 5 bases, and 16 bases lay in between. The CDR3 reads CSAPDGSGQNIQYF. The CDR3 nucleotides read TGCAGTGCTCCAGACGGCTCGGGACAAAACATTCAGTACTTC.

The V and J genes are TRBV20-1 and TRBJ2-1; D unclear. Germline assignment: CDR1 DFQATT and CDR2 SNEGSKA (reference sequence). Trimming stripped 4 bases from V and 4 bases from J, with 11 bases between. The CDR3 has 13 residues. CDR3 coding DNA: TGCAGTGCTATAGGTCTCCCTTACAATGAGCAGTTCTTC. Its protein product is CSAIGLPYNEQFF.

In the case of this clonotype: This CDR3 fails to terminate in the conserved phenylalanine or tryptophan, so it likely reflects a read error. No DNA is shown, since the ends of the CDR3 on it are uncertain; the CDR3 is the one TCRdb lists. The rearrangement links TRBV6-2 or TRBV6-3 to TRBJ2-7; the DNA was not used to check the table's D call, TRBD1. The length of the CDR3 is 15 amino acids, counting both ends. Germline V gene lookup returns CDR1 MNHEY and CDR2 SVGEGT. The CDR3 region is CASSLLAPNSYEPYL.

Comments on this clonotype: At one end the junction does not follow the germline gene, possibly because of a read error. The chain couples TRBV6-6 to TRBJ2-7; possibly TRBD2 for D (6 bases). The CDR3 loop spans 14 amino acids. Germline loops: CDR1 MNHNY, CDR2 SVGAGI (reference sequence). CDR3 sequence: CTSSYGGDRNEQYF. The CDR3, as DNA: TGTACCAGCAGTTACGGAGGGGATAGGAACGAGCAGTACTTC.

The genes are TRBV5-4 and TRBJ2-5; D not resolved. V was cut by 0 bases and J by 1 base, with 10 bases left in between. CDR1 and CDR2 (germline): SGHNT, YYREEE (reference sequence). CDR3 size: 15 residues. This chain's CDR3 is CASSLAFEPQETQYF. CDR3 nucleotides: TGTGCCAGCAGCTTGGCTTTCGAGCCCCAAGAGACCCAGTACTTC.

CDR3 residues: CNGRKGNSEQFF. The CDR3 DNA reads as TGCAATGGTAGGAAGGGGAACAGTGAGCAGTTCTTC. V is TRBV20-1 and J is TRBJ2-1; possibly TRBD1 for D (5 bases). The CDR3 has 12 amino acids. Germline V gene lookup returns CDR1 DFQATT and CDR2 SNEGSKA (reference sequence).

As regards this clonotype: A junction boundary mismatches the germline segment, possibly from a read error. This sequence joins TRBV9 and TRBJ2-5; 10 bases map to TRBD2. The CDR3 extends over 15 amino acids. Germline V gene lookup returns CDR1 SGDLS and CDR2 YYNGEE. CDR3 nucleotide sequence: TGTGGCAGCAGCGTCCTAGCGGGAGTGGGGGAGACCCAGAACTTC. Its translation: CGSSVLAGVGETQNF. Based on the CDR3 plus reference TRBV9 and TRBJ2-5, the full variable domain is DSGVTQTPKHLITATGQRVTLRCSPRSGDLSVYWYQQSLDQGLQFLIQYYNGEERAKGNILERFSAQQFPDLHSELNLSSLELGDSALYFCGSSVLAGVGETQNFGPGTRLLVL.

This clonotype was detected only a few times. The chain has TRBV15 and TRBJ2-5; 7 bases agree with TRBD2. CDR1 is LNHNV, CDR2 YYDKDF, per germline (reference sequence). The CDR3 contains 15 residues. After removal of 0 bases from V and 3 bases from J, the junction contained 4 bases not matched to a gene. The CDR3 reads CATSRETTSKETQYF. The CDR3 DNA follows: TGTGCCACCAGCAGAGAGACGACTAGCAAAGAGACCCAGTACTTC.

As for this clonotype: A much larger clone is a single base away; this may be a read error. This rearrangement joins TRBV10-1 to TRBJ2-7, with D unresolved. The CDR3 has 12 residues. In germline, CDR1 is WNHNN, CDR2 SYGVQD (reference sequence). The germline V and J ends were trimmed by 1 base and 8 bases, with 9 bases remaining between them. The CDR3 sequence: CASSELRDKQYF. The CDR3 region has the DNA TGCGCCAGCAGTGAGTTGAGAGACAAGCAGTACTTC.

This clonotype was observed many times. V usage is TRBV29-1 and J usage is TRBJ2-5; weak D call: TRBD1 (6 bases). V lost 6 bases to trimming and J lost 11 bases, with 22 bases between them. Germline assignment: CDR1 SQVTM and CDR2 ANQGSEA. This CDR3 has 13 amino acids. The chain's CDR3 is CSVADRYQEKQYF. Here the CDR3 DNA reads TGCAGCGTAGCGGACAGATACCAAGAGAAACAGTACTTC.

Comment on this clonotype: At one end the junction does not follow the germline gene, possibly because of a read error. The chain has TRBV10-3 and TRBJ2-2, with D perhaps being TRBD1 or TRBD2 (5 bases each). CDR3 size: 14 residues. Germline-derived CDR1 and CDR2 are ENHRY and SYGVKD. Here the CDR3 DNA reads TGTGCCATCAACACCAGGATTGGAACCGGGGACCTGTTTTTT. Translation: CAINTRIGTGDLFF.

This clonotype was counted between two and nine times. One end of the junction fails to match germline, which may point to a read error. The chain couples TRBV20-1 to TRBJ2-2, with TRBD2 matching 11 bases. The CDR3 runs 16 residues. CDR1 and CDR2 (germline): DFQATT, SNEGSKA (reference sequence). CDR3 nucleotide sequence: TGCAGTGCTACTTTAGCGGGAGGGCCTGAGACCCGGGAGTTGTTTTTT. This gives the protein CSATLAGGPETRELFF.

Note on this clonotype: One end of the junction is discordant with germline, which a read error may explain. The chain couples TRBV12-3 or TRBV12-4 to TRBJ2-1; unclear D gene. CDR3 length equals 14 residues. The CDR3 loop reads CVSSFGVRAHEQFF. The DNA for the CDR3 is TGTGTCAGCAGTTTTGGCGTGAGAGCCCATGAGCAGTTCTTC.

This clonotype showed up many times. It may be a read error: a sequence one base away is much more abundant. The V gene is TRBV20-1, the J gene TRBJ1-1, with D unresolved. The V gene lost 4 bases and the J gene lost 7 bases, with 7 bases spanning the gap. The V gene's germline CDR1 is DFQATT and CDR2 SNEGSKA (reference sequence). This CDR3 region has 10 residues. CDR3 region: CSAKYNEAFF. The CDR3 coding sequence is TGCAGTGCTAAGTACAATGAAGCTTTCTTT.

Concerning this clonotype itself: The conserved closing phenylalanine or tryptophan is absent in this CDR3, likely reflecting a read error. The chain joins TRBV11-1 to TRBJ2-7; D ambiguous. Trimming took off 3 bases at V and 2 bases at J, with 11 bases between the two ends. Germline-derived CDR1 and CDR2 are SGHAT and FQDESV (reference sequence). The CDR3 extends over 14 amino acids. The CDR3 region has the DNA TGTGCCAGCAGCTTTTTCTCTAACACCTACGAGCAGTACTAC. This translates into CASSFFSNTYEQYY.

In this sample, this clonotype turned up a few times. Being one base from a much bigger clone, this may be a read error. V usage is TRBV5-5 and J usage is TRBJ2-2; TRBD2 agrees at 7 bases. Germline V lookup: CDR1 SGHKS, CDR2 YYEKEE (reference sequence). This CDR3 comprises 17 residues. This CDR3 reads CASSLAPSGKRDGELLF. Here the CDR3 DNA reads TGTGCCAGCAGCCTCGCACCCAGCGGGAAACGGGACGGGGAGCTGTTATTT.

Details on this clonotype: The junction departs from the called germline gene at one end, perhaps through a read error. J is TRBJ1-2 and V is TRBV24-1; the D is unclear. The germline V gene encodes CDR1 KGHDR and CDR2 SFDVKD. The CDR3 has 14 residues. The CDR3 coding sequence is TGTGCCATCAGTGATGGGTCGACTAACTATGGCTACACCTTC. Protein sequence: CAISDGSTNYGYTF.

Turning to this clonotype: One end of the junction fails to match germline, which may point to a read error. The chain has TRBV20-1 and TRBJ2-1, with D perhaps given as TRBD1 or TRBD2 (5 bases each). The CDR3 is 16 residues long. CDR1 is DFQATT, CDR2 SNEGSKA, per germline (reference sequence). CDR3 region: CSARDRVGPATNEQFF. In DNA, the CDR3 is TGTAGTGCTAGAGATCGGGTGGGACCAGCCACCAATGAGCAGTTCTTC.

This clonotype was recorded once. Relative to the germline gene, one junction end is altered; a read error may explain this. For the CDR3, the DNA is TGTGTCAGCAGCTCAGCGGGACTAGCGGGAGGAAGTGGTACAACAGATACGCAGTATTTT. This codes for CVSSSAGLAGGSGTTDTQYF. The chain is built from TRBV5-5 and TRBJ2-3, with TRBD2 matching 15 bases. Germline CDR1 reads SGHKS; CDR2 reads YYEKEE (reference sequence). This CDR3 has 20 amino acids. Supplemented by reference TRBV5-5 and TRBJ2-3, the full variable domain reads DAGVTQSPTHLIKTRGQQVTLRCSPISGHKSVSWYQQVLGQGPQFIFQYYEKEERGRGNFPDRFSARQFPNYSSELNVNALLLGDSALYLCVSSSAGLAGGSGTTDTQYFGPGTRLTVL.

This clonotype was found many times. This may arise from a read error, as a much more abundant clone is one base away. V is TRBV11-3 and J is TRBJ1-1; 7 nucleotides line up with TRBD1. The germline gives CDR1 SGHNT, CDR2 YENEEA. Trimming at V came to 6 bases and at J to 7 bases, leaving 8 bases not matched to a gene. The CDR3 runs to 13 residues. The CDR3 is CASSYGTDNEAFF. The CDR3 coding sequence is TGTGCCAGCAGTTATGGGACAGACAATGAAGCTTTCTTT.

Turning to this clonotype: One junction end disagrees with the germline gene, perhaps due to a read error. The chain couples TRBV6-5 to TRBJ1-5, with no clear D. Germline V gives CDR1 MNHEY, CDR2 SVGAGI. CDR3 size: 15 residues. CDR3 amino acids: CVSSHGRGGNQPQHF. CDR3 DNA: TGTGTCAGCAGTCACGGACGGGGTGGCAATCAGCCCCAGCATTTT.

The chain joins TRBV6-2 or TRBV6-3 to TRBJ1-6; TRBD1 might be the D (5 bases). CDR1 is MNHEY and CDR2 is SVGEGT in the germline V gene. The V end lost 8 bases, the J end lost 8 bases, and 13 bases lay between the germline ends. The CDR3 contains 13 residues. DNA of the CDR3: TGTGCCAGCGGGGGGACTGGGGATTCACCCCTCCACTTT. The encoded protein is CASGGTGDSPLHF.